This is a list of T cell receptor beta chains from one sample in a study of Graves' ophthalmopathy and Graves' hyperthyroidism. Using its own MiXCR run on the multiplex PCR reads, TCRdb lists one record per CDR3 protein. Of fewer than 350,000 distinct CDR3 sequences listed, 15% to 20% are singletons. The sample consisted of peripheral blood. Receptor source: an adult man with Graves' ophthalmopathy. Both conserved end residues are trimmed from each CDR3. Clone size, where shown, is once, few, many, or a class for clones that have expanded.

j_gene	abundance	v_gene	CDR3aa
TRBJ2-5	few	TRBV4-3	ASSQQTSGGALQETQY
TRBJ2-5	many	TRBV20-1	SARMGASLHETQY
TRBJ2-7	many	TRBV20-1	SADSENNYEQY
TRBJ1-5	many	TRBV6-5	ASSFGGGQPQH
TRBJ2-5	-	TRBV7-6	ASSLRAGGFGETQY
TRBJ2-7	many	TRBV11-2	ASSLDRTGTYEQY
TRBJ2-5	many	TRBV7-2	ASSLGSGRRETQY
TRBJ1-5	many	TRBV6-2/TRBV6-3	ASKETGRTQH
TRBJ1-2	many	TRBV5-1	ASSLRGQGDSNYGYT
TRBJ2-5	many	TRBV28	ASSTPEQQETQY
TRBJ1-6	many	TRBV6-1	ASSEFRPGNSPLH
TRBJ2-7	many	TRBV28	ASGLDRTYEQY
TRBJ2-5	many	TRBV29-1	SAMTGGALNIKTQY
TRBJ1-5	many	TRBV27	ASTNQLQSNQPQH
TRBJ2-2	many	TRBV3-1	ASSFPGRASVAGELF
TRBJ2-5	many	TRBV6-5	ASSYGLAGGSETQY
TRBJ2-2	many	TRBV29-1	SVAGRANTGELF
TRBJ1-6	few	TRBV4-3	ASSQAGALGFSPLH
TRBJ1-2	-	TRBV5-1	ASSIANDGYT
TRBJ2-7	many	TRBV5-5	ASSSLHGGGLPEQY
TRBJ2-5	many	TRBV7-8	ASSLWTGKGETQY
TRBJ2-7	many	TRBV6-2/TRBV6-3	ASTADGGEQY
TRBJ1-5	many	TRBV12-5	ASATDREQPQH
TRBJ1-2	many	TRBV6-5	ATTGGTGIDYGYT
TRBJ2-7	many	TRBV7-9	ASSGRGRELEQY
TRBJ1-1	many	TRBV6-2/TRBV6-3	ANSLQGGTTEAF
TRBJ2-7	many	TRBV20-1	SAHRGGYEQY
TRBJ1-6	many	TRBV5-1	ASSLDRVYNSPLH
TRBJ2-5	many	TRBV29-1	SVATGTGRKTQY
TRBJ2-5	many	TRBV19	ASTSRGGTQY
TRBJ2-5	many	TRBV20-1	SARDFPSGGPYQETQY
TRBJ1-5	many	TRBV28	ASSTHLGRRNQPQH